This T cell receptor (beta chain) is drawn from a study of OX40 agonist ivuxolimab in advanced cancers. At the level of the study: At 0.01 to 10 mg/kg, ivuxolimab was administered intravenously to patients every 2 weeks. Partial responses were seen in three patients, one with hepatocellular carcinoma and two with cutaneous melanoma. Study-level points and caveats: Still undetermined is the antigen specificity of the expanded peripheral T cells.

Some clones are missing from TCRdb's copy, which holds only in-frame ones; the method was immunoSEQ multiplex PCR. The sample lists tens of thousands of clones; 75% to 90% were seen once. This clone was observed a handful of times. The antigen remains undetermined. Enrollment shut out patients with autoimmune disease history or systemic immunosuppression. This CDR3 region has 13 residues. CDR1 and CDR2 from the germline V gene are LNHNV and YYDKDF (reference sequence). V lost 6 bases and J lost 1, with 9 bases in between. The sample consisted of CD4+ or CD8+ T cells sorted from blood, taken in a trial of the OX40 agonist ivuxolimab. This receptor was taken from an adult with an advanced solid tumor such as melanoma, head and neck, liver or kidney cancer. The chain recombines TRBV15 with TRBJ1-1; the D gene is possibly TRBD1 (5 bases). CDR3 amino acids: CATRTGQNTEAFF. The CDR3 coding sequence is TGTGCCACCAGAACCGGACAGAACACTGAAGCTTTCTTT.